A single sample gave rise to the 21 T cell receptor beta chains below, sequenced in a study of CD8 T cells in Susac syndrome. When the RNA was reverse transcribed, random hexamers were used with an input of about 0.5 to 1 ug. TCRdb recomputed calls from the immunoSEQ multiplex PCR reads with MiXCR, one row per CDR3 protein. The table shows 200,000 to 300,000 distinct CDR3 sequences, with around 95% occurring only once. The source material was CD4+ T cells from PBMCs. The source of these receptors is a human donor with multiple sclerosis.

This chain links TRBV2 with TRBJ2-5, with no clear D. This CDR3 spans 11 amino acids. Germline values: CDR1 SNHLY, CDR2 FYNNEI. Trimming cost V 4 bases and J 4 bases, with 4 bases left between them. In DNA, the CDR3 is TGTGCCAGCAGTGCTCGAGAGACCCAGTACTTC. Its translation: CASSARETQYF.

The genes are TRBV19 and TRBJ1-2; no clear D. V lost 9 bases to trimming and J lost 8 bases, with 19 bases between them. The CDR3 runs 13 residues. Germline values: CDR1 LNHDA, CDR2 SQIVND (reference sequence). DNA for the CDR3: TGTGCCAGCGGCCCCACCGGAGGAGGCGGCTACACCTTC. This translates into CASGPTGGGGYTF.

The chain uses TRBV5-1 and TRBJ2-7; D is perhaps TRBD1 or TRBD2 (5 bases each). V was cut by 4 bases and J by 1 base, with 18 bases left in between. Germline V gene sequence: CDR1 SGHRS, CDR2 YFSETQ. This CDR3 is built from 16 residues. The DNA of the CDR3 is TGCGCCAGCAGCGAGGGGCGCCCGTTCCTTTCCTACGAGCAGTACTTC. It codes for CASSEGRPFLSYEQYF.

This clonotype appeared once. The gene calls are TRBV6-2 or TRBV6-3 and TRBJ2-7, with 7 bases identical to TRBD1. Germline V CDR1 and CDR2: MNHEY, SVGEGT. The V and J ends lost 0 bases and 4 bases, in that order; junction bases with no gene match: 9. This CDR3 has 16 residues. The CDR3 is CASSYSGRDRSYEQYF. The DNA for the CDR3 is TGTGCCAGCAGTTACTCGGGCCGGGACAGAAGTTACGAGCAGTACTTC.

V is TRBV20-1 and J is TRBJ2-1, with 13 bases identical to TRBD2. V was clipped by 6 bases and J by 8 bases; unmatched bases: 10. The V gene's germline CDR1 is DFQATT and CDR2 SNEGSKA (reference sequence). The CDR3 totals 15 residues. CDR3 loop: CSAGATSGRTDEQFF. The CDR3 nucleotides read TGCAGTGCGGGAGCGACTAGCGGGAGGACCGATGAGCAGTTCTTC.

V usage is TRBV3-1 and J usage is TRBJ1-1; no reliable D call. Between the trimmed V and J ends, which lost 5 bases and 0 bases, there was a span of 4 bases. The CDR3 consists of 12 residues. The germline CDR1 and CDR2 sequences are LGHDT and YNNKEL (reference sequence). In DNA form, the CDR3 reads TGTGCCAGCAGCTATTTGAACACTGAAGCTTTCTTT. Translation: CASSYLNTEAFF.

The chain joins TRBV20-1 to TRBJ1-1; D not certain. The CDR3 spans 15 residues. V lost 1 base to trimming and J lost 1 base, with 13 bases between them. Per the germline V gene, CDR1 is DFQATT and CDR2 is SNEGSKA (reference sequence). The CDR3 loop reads CSARGIMAPNTEAFF. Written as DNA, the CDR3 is TGCAGTGCTAGAGGCATAATGGCGCCGAACACTGAAGCTTTCTTT.

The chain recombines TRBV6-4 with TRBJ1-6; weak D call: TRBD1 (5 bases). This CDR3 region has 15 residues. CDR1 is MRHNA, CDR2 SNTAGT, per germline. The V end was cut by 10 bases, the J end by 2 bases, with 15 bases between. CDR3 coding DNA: TGTGCCACCCCGGGAAGGGGCACCTATAATTCACCCCTCCACTTT. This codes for CATPGRGTYNSPLHF.

CDR3 coding DNA: TGTGCCAGTAGGGAACGGGGCAATATTAACTATGGCTACACCTTC. This gives the protein CASRERGNINYGYTF. This chain joins TRBV27 and TRBJ1-2; possibly TRBD1 for D (5 bases). Trimming pared 9 bases from V and 1 base from J, leaving 18 bases between. This CDR3 comprises 15 residues. Per germline, CDR1 MNHEY and CDR2 SMNVEV (reference sequence).

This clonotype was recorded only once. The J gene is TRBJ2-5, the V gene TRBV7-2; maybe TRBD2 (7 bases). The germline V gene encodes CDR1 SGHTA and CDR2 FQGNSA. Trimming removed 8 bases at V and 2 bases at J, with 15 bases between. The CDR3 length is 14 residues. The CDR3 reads CASRGQGGQETQYF. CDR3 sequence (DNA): TGTGCCAGCCGGGGGCAGGGAGGGCAAGAGACCCAGTACTTC. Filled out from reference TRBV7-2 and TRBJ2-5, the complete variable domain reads GAGVSQSPSNKVTEKGKDVELRCDPISGHTALYWYRQSLGQGLEFLIYFQGNSAPDKSGLPSDRFSAERTGGSVSTLTIQRTQQEDSAVYLCASRGQGGQETQYFGPGTRLLVL.

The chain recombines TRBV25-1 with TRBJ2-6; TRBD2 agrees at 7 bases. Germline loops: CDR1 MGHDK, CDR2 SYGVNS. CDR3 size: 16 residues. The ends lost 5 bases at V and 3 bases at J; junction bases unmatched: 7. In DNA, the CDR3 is TGTGCCAGCAGTAATCGGGGAGGGCTTGGGGCCAACGTCCTGACTTTC. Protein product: CASSNRGGLGANVLTF.

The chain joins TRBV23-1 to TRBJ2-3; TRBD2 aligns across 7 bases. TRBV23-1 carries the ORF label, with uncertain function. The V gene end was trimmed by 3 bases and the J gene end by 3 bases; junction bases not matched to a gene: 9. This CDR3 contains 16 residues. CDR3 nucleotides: TGCGCCAGCAGTCATCCCGGCGGGGGATCGACAGATACGCAGTATTTT. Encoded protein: CASSHPGGGSTDTQYF.

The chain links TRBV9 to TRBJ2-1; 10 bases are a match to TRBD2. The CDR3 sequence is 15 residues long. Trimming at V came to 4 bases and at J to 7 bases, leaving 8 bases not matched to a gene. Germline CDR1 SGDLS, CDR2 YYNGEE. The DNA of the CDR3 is TGTGCCAGCAGCTCCAGGACTAGCGGAGGAAATGAGCAGTTCTTC. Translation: CASSSRTSGGNEQFF. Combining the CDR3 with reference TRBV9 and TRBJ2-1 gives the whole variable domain DSGVTQTPKHLITATGQRVTLRCSPRSGDLSVYWYQQSLDQGLQFLIQYYNGEERAKGNILERFSAQQFPDLHSELNLSSLELGDSALYFCASSSRTSGGNEQFFGPGTRLTVL.

For the CDR3, the DNA is TGTGCCAGCAGGCCGAAAGGGTTGGCGGGGGGTGTGGAGACCCAGTACTTC. Its protein product is CASRPKGLAGGVETQYF. V and J are TRBV5-4 and TRBJ2-5; 8 bases match TRBD2. The CDR3 sequence is 17 residues long. Germline V gives CDR1 SGHNT, CDR2 YYREEE (reference sequence). The V gene end was trimmed by 5 bases and the J gene end by 5 bases; junction bases not matched to a gene: 17.

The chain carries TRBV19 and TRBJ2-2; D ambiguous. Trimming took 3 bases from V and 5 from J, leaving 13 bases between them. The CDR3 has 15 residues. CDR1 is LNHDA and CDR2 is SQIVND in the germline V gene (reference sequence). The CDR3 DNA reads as TGTGCCAGTAGTATTCGAACAGCCTGGACCGGGGAGCTGTTTTTT. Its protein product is CASSIRTAWTGELFF.

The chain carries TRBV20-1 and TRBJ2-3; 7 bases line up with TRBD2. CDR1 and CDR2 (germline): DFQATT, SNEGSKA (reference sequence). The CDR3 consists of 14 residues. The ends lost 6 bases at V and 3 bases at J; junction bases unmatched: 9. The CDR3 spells CSANLAGTTDTQYF. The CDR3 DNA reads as TGCAGTGCAAACTTAGCGGGTACGACAGATACGCAGTATTTT.

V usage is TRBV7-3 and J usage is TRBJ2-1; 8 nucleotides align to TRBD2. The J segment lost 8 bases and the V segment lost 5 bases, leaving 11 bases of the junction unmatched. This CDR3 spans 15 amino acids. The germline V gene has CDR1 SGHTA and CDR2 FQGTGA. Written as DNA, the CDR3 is TGTGCCAGCAGCCGGGGTGCGGGAGGCCAGTATGAGCAGTTCTTC. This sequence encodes CASSRGAGGQYEQFF.

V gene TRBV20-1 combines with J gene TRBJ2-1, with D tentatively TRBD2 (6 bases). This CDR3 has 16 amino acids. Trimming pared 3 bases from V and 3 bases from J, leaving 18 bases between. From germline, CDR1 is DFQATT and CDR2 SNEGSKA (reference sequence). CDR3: CSARTSLRGVYNEQFF. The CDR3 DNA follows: TGCAGTGCTAGGACTTCTTTGCGGGGAGTCTACAATGAGCAGTTCTTC.

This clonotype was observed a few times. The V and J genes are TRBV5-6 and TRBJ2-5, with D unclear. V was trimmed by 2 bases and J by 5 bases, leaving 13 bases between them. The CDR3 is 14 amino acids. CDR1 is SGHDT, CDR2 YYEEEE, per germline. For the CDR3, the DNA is TGTGCCAGCAGCTTTTACCACTCGAGGGAGACCCAGTACTTC. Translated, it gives CASSFYHSRETQYF.

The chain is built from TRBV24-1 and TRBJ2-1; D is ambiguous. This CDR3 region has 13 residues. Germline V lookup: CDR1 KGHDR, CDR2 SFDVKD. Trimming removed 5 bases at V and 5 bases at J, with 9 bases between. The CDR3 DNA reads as TGTGCCACCAGTGGTTGGGCCAACAATGAGCAGTTCTTC. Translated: CATSGWANNEQFF.

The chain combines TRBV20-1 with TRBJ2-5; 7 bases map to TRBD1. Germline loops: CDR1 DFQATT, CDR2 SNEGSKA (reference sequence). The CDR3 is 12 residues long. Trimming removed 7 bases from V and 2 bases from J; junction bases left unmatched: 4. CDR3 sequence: CSGKTGQETQYF. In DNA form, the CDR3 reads TGCAGTGGGAAGACAGGGCAAGAGACCCAGTACTTC.